The rows below give T cell receptor beta chains drawn from one sample of a study of human T cells and chemical hapten exposure. TCRdb processed the RACE reads anew with MiXCR; each CDR3 protein has one entry. The sample holds 100,000 or so distinct CDR3 sequences; 7% to 10% are singletons and the top ten take about 2%. Sequences were derived from whole blood, sampled in connection with sensitization to the hapten diphenylcyclopropenone (DPC). These receptors originate from a woman aged 40 to 50 with alopecia areata. Some clones in this sample may be carry-over from other donors' samples. Both conserved end residues are part of each CDR3. Each record gives: J gene, V gene, CDR3 protein.

TRBJ2-3,TRBV7-2,CASSLVGSASRDTQYF
TRBJ2-5,TRBV11-2,CASSRGSGEGETQYF
TRBJ1-1,TRBV30,CAWSVVGGNTEAFF
TRBJ2-1,TRBV7-9,CASSLERGEQFF
TRBJ2-3,TRBV24-1,CATGDRGDSTDTQYF
TRBJ2-1,TRBV28,CASRATSGAYNEQFF
TRBJ2-7,TRBV29-1,CSAAGTDPYEQYF
TRBJ2-5,TRBV6-6,CASSYSRQGGQTQYF
TRBJ2-5,TRBV20-1,CSARDLRWPETQYF
TRBJ2-2,TRBV14,CASSPFTGYTGELFF
TRBJ2-1,TRBV7-6,CASSLGTRYSGSSYNEQFF